This passage covers 26 T cell receptor beta chains from one sample sequenced in a study of shared clonotypes between healthy human individuals. TCRdb's copy holds only in-frame clones and misses some; the assay was immunoSEQ multiplex PCR. Among approximately 2.1 million clones listed, approximately 93% were seen once. The sample was naive CD4+ T cells from PBMCs. The subset is: CD45RA+ positively selected. The receptors derive from a man in his late teens or twenties in good health. Some clones in this sample may be carry-over from other donors' samples.

In this sample, this clone turned up once. The chain employs TRBV2 and TRBJ1-4, with TRBD1 identical over 7 bases. V was clipped by 7 bases and J by 4 bases; unmatched bases: 6. The V gene's germline CDR1 is SNHLY and CDR2 FYNNEI. The CDR3 sequence is 14 residues long. The CDR3 is CASKGDSYNEKLFF. The CDR3 DNA reads as TGTGCCAGCAAGGGGGACAGTTATAATGAAAAACTGTTTTTT.

This clone is a singleton in its sample. This chain uses TRBV6-1 with TRBJ1-2; the D gene is possibly TRBD1 (6 bases). The germline V and J ends were trimmed by 6 bases and 7 bases, with 12 bases remaining between them. CDR3 length: 12 residues. CDR1 is MNHNS, CDR2 SASEGT, per germline. The CDR3 DNA follows: TGTGCCAGCAGGGAGGGGGAGGGTGGCTACACCTTC. It is translated as CASREGEGGYTF.

J is TRBJ2-3 and V is TRBV7-2; no clear D. The germline CDR1 and CDR2 sequences are SGHTA and FQGNSA. V lost 5 bases to trimming and J lost 5 bases, with 14 bases between them. CDR3 length: 14 amino acids. The CDR3 reads CASSPIPTRDTQYF. CDR3 nucleotide sequence: TGTGCCAGCAGCCCCATACCCACGAGAGATACGCAGTATTTT.

This sequence joins TRBV10-3 and TRBJ2-5; tentatively, D is TRBD1 (5 bases). CDR3 length: 15 residues. V lost 11 bases and J 0 bases, leaving 19 bases between the germline ends. Germline V gene sequence: CDR1 ENHRY, CDR2 SYGVKD. The CDR3 DNA reads as TGTGCCGCCCAGGAAGGGCAGGGAAACCAAGAGACCCAGTACTTC. It yields the protein CAAQEGQGNQETQYF.

J is TRBJ2-3 and V is TRBV28, with 10 positions matching TRBD2. The CDR3 has 16 residues. The germline V gene has CDR1 MDHEN and CDR2 SYDVKM. The V segment lost 5 bases and the J segment 0 bases; nucleotides outside the gene matches: 5. In DNA, the CDR3 is TGTGCCAGCAGTGTTGCGACTAGCGGGAGCACAGATACGCAGTATTTT. This sequence encodes CASSVATSGSTDTQYF.

As DNA, the CDR3 is TGCGCCAGCAGCTTCACTAGCGGCCGCACAGATACGCAGTATTTT. This encodes CASSFTSGRTDTQYF. The chain joins TRBV5-1 to TRBJ2-3, with 8 bases aligning to TRBD2. This CDR3 has 15 amino acids. Losses at the gene ends were 2 bases for V and 1 base for J; bases not matched to a gene: 3. Germline-derived CDR1 and CDR2 are SGHRS and YFSETQ. Full variable domain (outside the CDR3, taken from reference TRBV5-1 and TRBJ2-3): KAGVTQTPRYLIKTRGQQVTLSCSPISGHRSVSWYQQTPGQGLQFLFEYFSETQRNKGNFPGRFSGRQFSNSRSEMNVSTLELGDSALYLCASSFTSGRTDTQYFGPGTRLTVL.

V usage is TRBV14 and J usage is TRBJ2-5; 7 bases line up with TRBD2. Looked up from germline, CDR1 is SGHDN and CDR2 is FVKESK. The CDR3 consists of 17 residues. V trimming: 5 bases; J trimming: 1 base; junction bases outside the gene matches: 13. The CDR3 DNA is TGTGCCAGCAGCTACCATTTTTGGGGAGGGGTCCAAGAGACCCAGTACTTC. Its translation is CASSYHFWGGVQETQYF.

The V and J genes are TRBV5-4 and TRBJ2-2; 11 nucleotides agree with TRBD2. V dropped 4 bases and J dropped 6; count of bases not matched to a gene: 2. The CDR3 loop spans 14 amino acids. Germline lookup yields CDR1 SGHNT and CDR2 YYREEE (reference sequence). DNA of the CDR3: TGTGCCAGCAGCAAACTAGCGGGAGCCGGGGAGCTGTTTTTT. Protein: CASSKLAGAGELFF. The variable domain in full, completed from reference TRBV5-4 and TRBJ2-2, reads ETGVTQSPTHLIKTRGQQVTLRCSSQSGHNTVSWYQQALGQGPQFIFQYYREEENGRGNFPPRFSGLQFPNYSSELNVNALELDDSALYLCASSKLAGAGELFFGEGSRLTVL.

The chain recombines TRBV7-2 with TRBJ1-2; possible D gene TRBD1, 6 bases. Trimming cost V 2 bases and J 4 bases, with 14 bases left between them. Per the germline V gene, CDR1 is SGHTA and CDR2 is FQGNSA. The CDR3 contains 15 residues. This CDR3 reads CASSLSTGSFYGYTF. In nucleotides, the CDR3 is TGTGCCAGCAGCTTAAGTACAGGGAGTTTCTATGGCTACACCTTC.

This chain joins TRBV5-1 and TRBJ2-3, with D perhaps TRBD1 or TRBD2 (5 bases each). V gave up 2 bases and J gave up 3 bases, with 13 bases separating them. In germline, CDR1 is SGHRS, CDR2 YFSETQ. The CDR3 is 15 amino acids. In nucleotides, the CDR3 is TGCGCCAGCAGCTTCGGGACGGCTGAGACAGATACGCAGTATTTT. Protein product: CASSFGTAETDTQYF.

This chain links TRBV7-8 with TRBJ1-4; D not resolved. Germline V lookup: CDR1 SGHVS, CDR2 FQNEAQ. V lost 3 bases and J 2 bases, leaving 7 bases between the germline ends. The CDR3 runs 14 residues. DNA for the CDR3: TGTGCCAGCAGCTTTCTGGCGACTAATGAAAAACTGTTTTTT. It codes for CASSFLATNEKLFF.

For this clone: The same CDR3 is also encoded by other DNA sequences in this sample. The rearrangement joins TRBV7-2 to TRBJ1-5; tentative D call: TRBD1 (6 bases). This CDR3 comprises 15 residues. V was shortened by 0 bases and J by 3 bases, with 9 bases between the two germline ends. CDR1 is SGHTA, CDR2 FQGNSA, per germline. DNA for the CDR3: TGTGCCAGCAGCTTAGCCGGACAGAACAATCAGCCCCAGCATTTT. It specifies CASSLAGQNNQPQHF.

V and J are TRBV7-3 and TRBJ2-1; 9 bases fit TRBD2. Germline CDR1 reads SGHTA; CDR2 reads FQGTGA. The CDR3 extends over 16 amino acids. J gave up 8 bases and V 8 bases, and 16 bases lay outside the gene matches. The CDR3 here is CASGTRVGSGSYEQFF. The CDR3 DNA reads TGTGCCAGCGGCACCCGAGTCGGTAGCGGGAGCTATGAGCAGTTCTTC.

The CDR3 protein is CASTQDSYSHRFQYF. The CDR3 DNA sequence: TGTGCCAGCACCCAGGACAGTTACTCTCACCGGTTCCAGTACTTC. This rearrangement joins TRBV28 to TRBJ2-7; the D gene is possibly TRBD1 (6 bases). Trimming pared 7 bases from V and 10 bases from J, leaving 26 bases between. There are 15 residues in the CDR3. Per germline, CDR1 MDHEN and CDR2 SYDVKM.

The CDR3 loop is CASSIGWAGVNQPQHF. In DNA form, the CDR3 reads TGTGCCAGTAGTATAGGGTGGGCAGGGGTCAATCAGCCCCAGCATTTT. The chain recombines TRBV19 with TRBJ1-5; the D gene is possibly TRBD1 (6 bases). Germline V gene lookup returns CDR1 LNHDA and CDR2 SQIVND (reference sequence). CDR3 length equals 16 residues. V was trimmed by 1 base and J by 3 bases, leaving 13 bases between them.

The chain couples TRBV7-9 to TRBJ2-3, with a weak D call TRBD2 (6 bases). This CDR3 has 17 amino acids. V was cut by 4 bases and J by 2 bases, with 19 bases left in between. CDR1 and CDR2 (germline): SEHNR, FQNEAQ (reference sequence). The CDR3 DNA follows: TGTGCCAGCAGCTCGACCGGGACTTCAGGGCACACAGATACGCAGTATTTT. It specifies CASSSTGTSGHTDTQYF. The full variable domain, in which reference TRBV7-9 and TRBJ2-3 provide the parts outside the CDR3, is DTGVSQNPRHKITKRGQNVTFRCDPISEHNRLYWYRQTLGQGPEFLTYFQNEAQLEKSRLLSDRFSAERPKGSFSTLEIQRTEQGDSAMYLCASSSTGTSGHTDTQYFGPGTRLTVL.

This clone was observed a single time. V usage is TRBV10-1 and J usage is TRBJ1-5, with D unresolved. Germline CDR1 WNHNN, CDR2 SYGVQD (reference sequence). The CDR3 is 14 residues long. The V end was cut by 10 bases, the J end by 2 bases, with 15 bases between. DNA for the CDR3: TGCGCCAATTTAATTGAGATTGGCAATCAGCCCCAGCATTTT. Translated: CANLIEIGNQPQHF.

The V gene is TRBV7-8, the J gene TRBJ2-1; no definite D call. The CDR3 is 16 amino acids. Germline loops: CDR1 SGHVS, CDR2 FQNEAQ. The germline V and J ends were trimmed by 5 bases and 4 bases, with 18 bases remaining between them. The CDR3: CASSHLNPRIYNEQFF. CDR3 bases: TGTGCCAGCAGCCACCTTAATCCCAGAATTTACAATGAGCAGTTCTTC.

This sequence joins TRBV5-1 and TRBJ1-2; D is possibly TRBD1 (6 bases). This CDR3 is 14 amino acids long. The V gene's germline CDR1 is SGHRS and CDR2 YFSETQ. V dropped 1 base and J dropped 6 bases, with 13 bases sitting between them. The CDR3 bases are TGCGCCAGCAGCTTGACGGGGGGCGCGGATGGCTACACCTTC. Translating gives CASSLTGGADGYTF.

The chain carries TRBV7-6 and TRBJ2-7; 9 nucleotides line up with TRBD1. The CDR3 runs 15 residues. Unmatched junction bases numbered 4, after V lost 3 bases and J lost 1 base. The V gene's germline CDR1 is SGHVS and CDR2 FNYEAQ. The CDR3 is CASSFGTGSSYEQYF. The DNA of the CDR3 is TGTGCCAGCAGCTTTGGGACAGGGTCTTCCTACGAGCAGTACTTC.

The J gene is TRBJ2-2, the V gene TRBV28; 7 bases map to TRBD1. Trimming took 6 bases from V and 4 from J; bases not matched to a gene: 11. Germline V CDR1 and CDR2: MDHEN, SYDVKM. This CDR3 comprises 16 residues. As DNA, the CDR3 is TGTGCCAGCAGCAGAATCCAGGGGGTTGGCACCGGGGAGCTGTTTTTT. It encodes CASSRIQGVGTGELFF.

The V call is TRBV10-3, the J call TRBJ2-5; tentatively, D is TRBD2 (7 bases). The CDR3 extends over 15 amino acids. With 8 bases removed from V and 4 bases from J, the gap between germline ends came to 20 bases. The V gene's germline CDR1 is ENHRY and CDR2 SYGVKD. The CDR3 protein is CAIGGGPSGSETQYF. The CDR3 DNA reads TGTGCCATCGGGGGGGGGCCCTCAGGGTCAGAGACCCAGTACTTC.

On this clone: Other DNA sequences from this sample encode an identical CDR3 as well. This rearrangement joins TRBV6-6 to TRBJ2-3; D unclear. Looked up from germline, CDR1 is MNHNY and CDR2 is SVGAGI (reference sequence). V lost 4 bases to trimming and J lost 4 bases, with 6 bases between them. This CDR3 is built from 12 residues. DNA of the CDR3: TGTGCCAGCAGTTCAAGCCCAGATACGCAGTATTTT. This codes for CASSSSPDTQYF.

This clone has just one count. The V call is TRBV2, the J call TRBJ2-6, with a weak D call TRBD1 (5 bases). V was pared by 4 bases and J by 0 bases, with 10 bases between. The germline gives CDR1 SNHLY, CDR2 FYNNEI. CDR3 size: 16 residues. CDR3 residues: CASSGGLSSGANVLTF. CDR3 sequence (DNA): TGTGCCAGCAGTGGGGGCTTAAGCTCTGGGGCCAACGTCCTGACTTTC.

This clone was detected only once. This rearrangement joins TRBV4-1 to TRBJ1-2; D is unclear. The CDR3 is 15 amino acids. The V gene's germline CDR1 is MGHRA and CDR2 YSYEKL. The V gene lost 4 bases and the J gene lost 3 bases, with 15 bases spanning the gap. CDR3 in amino acids: CASSPSFLGDYGYTF. Here the CDR3 DNA reads TGCGCCAGCAGCCCATCCTTTCTGGGTGACTATGGCTACACCTTC.

This sequence joins TRBV5-1 and TRBJ2-5; D is unclear. Germline loops: CDR1 SGHRS, CDR2 YFSETQ. This CDR3 is 15 amino acids long. V was clipped by 0 bases and J by 2 bases, with 11 bases between them. The CDR3 region has the DNA TGCGCCAGCAGCTTGGTGGCGGCAATACAAGAGACCCAGTACTTC. It encodes CASSLVAAIQETQYF.